The entry that follows covers one T cell receptor beta chain sequence. Its antigen remains unidentified. This record belongs to a study of regulatory T cells in long-lasting Graves disease. The time point was: newly diagnosed GD, antithyroid drugs for less than 3 months. Scientists built the TCR library using RNA that was extracted from PBMCs. Points from the study as a whole: Compared with new cases, persistent Graves' patients showed reduced TCR diversity.

Trimming removed 6 bases from V and 0 bases from J, with 6 bases in between. Germline CDR1 reads MGHDK; CDR2 reads SYGVNS. This CDR3 contains 14 residues. Arm-PCR of CDR3 regions and iRepertoire HTBI primers were used to build TCR beta libraries. TCRdb called the multiplex PCR reads again in MiXCR, with one record for every CDR3 protein. The sample records 450,000 to 600,000 distinct CDR3 sequences, 13% being singletons. These data were also reused for a study on T cells in Graves' hyperthyroidism and ophthalmopathy. That investigation notes: The HTBI primer set was used in a first-round RT-PCR of the TCR CDR3. Ophthalmopathy was predicted by the model a median of approximately 6 months ahead of onset.

The clonotype originates from a man aged 25-45 years with Graves disease. The starting material was peripheral blood mononuclear cells (PBMCs), obtained at new diagnosis, from a patient treated with antithyroid drugs. V gene TRBV25-1 combines with J gene TRBJ2-6; D remains ambiguous. CDR3 sequence (DNA): TGTGCCAGCAGCAAGGACTCTGGGGCCAACGTCCTGACTTTC. Translated, it gives CASSKDSGANVLTF.